A selection of T cell receptor beta chains follows, all from one sample in a study of Graves' ophthalmopathy and Graves' hyperthyroidism. TCRdb recomputed calls from the multiplex PCR reads with MiXCR, one row per CDR3 protein. This sample has around 1,200,000 distinct CDR3 sequences, with less than 45% found just once. Sequencing was carried out using peripheral blood or thyroid tissue (not recorded which). The receptors come from an adult man with Graves' hyperthyroidism. CDR3s include the opening cysteine and the closing phenylalanine or tryptophan. A D gene is named only where the DNA matches it firmly. Some rows mark clone size as missing; the rest say once, few, many or name a class of expanded clone.

j_gene	d_gene	abundance	v_gene	CDR3aa	CDR3nt
TRBJ1-2	TRBD1	many	TRBV29-1	CSGAGQGASGYTF	TGCAGCGGGGCGGGCCAGGGGGCCAGTGGCTACACCTTC
TRBJ1-1	.	few	TRBV7-9	CASRPLGGIF	TGTGCCAGCAGGCCATTGGGGGGGATCTTT
TRBJ2-5	TRBD1	.	TRBV7-9	CASSQGQMYQETQYF	TGTGCCAGCAGCCAGGGACAGATGTACCAAGAGACCCAGTACTTC
TRBJ2-7	.	.	TRBV7-3	CASSPRTHNSYEQYF	TGTGCCAGCAGCCCCCGGACACATAACTCCTACGAGCAGTACTTC
TRBJ2-2	.	many	TRBV19	CASSITENTGELFF	TGTGCCAGTAGTATCACAGAGAACACCGGGGAGCTGTTTTTT
TRBJ2-7	.	.	TRBV30	CAWSDGGQRYEQYF	TGTGCCTGGAGTGACGGGGGACAGAGGTACGAGCAGTACTTC
TRBJ1-6	.	.	TRBV20-1	CSASDPHLHF	TGCAGTGCTAGTGACCCCCATCTCCACTTT
TRBJ2-7	TRBD1	once	TRBV9	CASGTGPTYEQYF	TGTGCCAGCGGGACAGGCCCAACCTACGAGCAGTACTTC
TRBJ1-5	.	.	TRBV29-1	CSVGQVISNQPQHF	TGCAGCGTTGGACAGGTTATTAGCAATCAGCCCCAGCATTTT
TRBJ2-7	.	.	TRBV6-6	CASTRLSYEQYF	TGTGCCAGCACTCGGCTCTCCTACGAGCAGTACTTC
TRBJ1-3	TRBD1	.	TRBV7-2	CASSLVGGGTGSGNTIYF	TGTGCCAGCAGCCTCGTAGGTGGAGGGACAGGGTCTGGAAACACCATATATTTT
TRBJ2-3	.	few	TRBV25-1	CASSPTGGGRTDTQYF	TGTGCCAGCAGTCCTACGGGGGGCGGCCGCACAGATACGCAGTATTTT
TRBJ2-5	TRBD1	.	TRBV24-1	CDTYRGHETQYF	TGTGACACCTACAGGGGGCATGAGACCCAGTACTTC
TRBJ2-7	.	few	TRBV7-9	CASSPHSYYEQYF	TGTGCCAGCAGCCCCCATTCTTACTACGAGCAGTACTTC
TRBJ1-2	TRBD1	few	TRBV10-2	CASVGGQVNYGYTF	TGCGCCAGCGTTGGTGGACAGGTTAACTATGGCTACACCTTC
TRBJ2-5	TRBD1	many	TRBV7-9	CASSPGQRETQYF	TGTGCCAGCAGCCCGGGACAGAGAGAGACCCAGTACTTC
TRBJ2-5	.	many	TRBV7-2	CASRGGGPQETQYF	TGTGCCAGCAGAGGTGGAGGTCCCCAAGAGACCCAGTACTTC
TRBJ2-7	TRBD1	.	TRBV12-3/TRBV12-4	CASSPLQGPYEQYF	TGTGCCAGCAGTCCCTTACAGGGGCCGTACGAGCAGTACTTC
TRBJ2-1	.	.	TRBV24-1	CATRPSGGSSYNEQFF	TGTGCCACCAGGCCTTCTGGCGGTAGCTCCTACAATGAGCAGTTCTTC
TRBJ2-5	TRBD2	many	TRBV7-9	CASSLPTSGKETQYF	TGTGCCAGCAGCCTTCCGACTAGCGGGAAAGAGACCCAGTACTTC
TRBJ2-2	.	many	TRBV4-1	CASSQVVEPAGELFF	TGCGCCAGCAGCCAAGTGGTGGAACCCGCCGGGGAGCTGTTTTTT
TRBJ1-4	.	many	TRBV15	CATWGNEKLFF	TGTGCCACCTGGGGAAATGAAAAACTGTTTTTT
TRBJ2-7	.	.	TRBV28	CASSSSGAPVSYEQYF	TGTGCCAGCAGTTCCTCCGGGGCTCCCGTATCCTACGAGCAGTACTTC
TRBJ1-1	.	many	TRBV9	CASSAPPGAENTEAFF	TGTGCCAGCAGCGCGCCCCCAGGGGCGGAGAACACTGAAGCTTTCTTT
TRBJ1-2	.	.	TRBV7-2	CASSAQSDAPGGYTF	TGTGCCAGCAGTGCCCAGTCAGACGCCCCCGGAGGCTACACCTTC
TRBJ2-7	.	many	TRBV7-9	CASTSSKIRTYEQYF	TGTGCCAGCACCTCATCTAAGATAAGAACCTACGAGCAGTACTTC
TRBJ2-7	.	many	TRBV7-8	CASSQSRSSYEQYF	TGTGCCAGCAGCCAATCCCGGTCTTCCTACGAGCAGTACTTC
TRBJ2-5	.	few	TRBV5-1	CASMTSANRRKIETQYF	TGCGCCAGCATGACATCTGCCAACAGACGAAAGATAGAGACCCAGTACTTC
TRBJ1-2	.	few	TRBV10-3	CAISANDRLQGYGYTF	TGTGCCATCAGTGCTAACGACAGGCTCCAAGGCTATGGCTACACCTTC
TRBJ1-5	.	.	TRBV30	CAWSVQGTSNQPQHF	TGTGCCTGGAGTGTACAGGGAACTAGCAATCAGCCCCAGCATTTT
TRBJ2-2	.	many	TRBV7-8	CASSDRETGELFF	TGTGCCAGCAGCGACCGAGAGACCGGGGAGCTGTTTTTT
TRBJ2-7	TRBD2	.	TRBV3-1	CASSVNGLAGAEQYF	TGTGCCAGCAGCGTAAATGGACTAGCGGGAGCCGAGCAGTACTTC
TRBJ2-3	.	once	TRBV2	CASSSDWNTDTQYF	TGTGCCAGCAGTTCGGACTGGAACACAGATACGCAGTATTTT
TRBJ2-2	TRBD1	.	TRBV7-8	CASSLVSGTGMILRELFF	TGTGCCAGCAGCTTAGTTTCGGGGACAGGGATGATTCTACGGGAGCTGTTTTTT
TRBJ2-2	TRBD1	.	TRBV5-1	CASSPQDRGSGELFF	TGCGCCAGCAGCCCCCAGGACAGGGGATCCGGGGAGCTGTTTTTT
TRBJ2-5	.	.	TRBV7-2	CASSLDSSVAGSQETQYF	TGTGCCAGCAGCTTAGATTCCTCGGTTGCAGGGAGTCAAGAGACCCAGTACTTC
TRBJ2-5	.	.	TRBV7-2	CASSLGDRSGGYETQYF	TGTGCCAGCAGCTTAGGGGACCGATCCGGAGGGTACGAGACCCAGTACTTC
TRBJ2-7	TRBD1	many	TRBV7-8	CASSLGGQVERPKNYEQYF	TGTGCCAGCAGCTTAGGGGGACAGGTAGAGCGGCCCAAAAACTACGAGCAGTACTTC
TRBJ2-7	TRBD2	once	TRBV10-2	CASSFSMSGRNYYEQYF	TGCGCCAGCAGTTTCTCCATGAGCGGGAGGAACTACTACGAGCAGTACTTC
TRBJ2-2	TRBD1	.	TRBV9	CASSGQTGGGGELFF	TGTGCCAGCAGCGGACAGACAGGGGGAGGCGGGGAGCTGTTTTTT
TRBJ1-1	TRBD1	.	TRBV4-3	CASSQDMGQKGRGAFF	TGCGCCAGCAGCCAAGATATGGGACAGAAGGGTCGTGGGGCTTTCTTT
TRBJ1-2	TRBD1	few	TRBV20-1	CSARDRGTGALYGYTF	TGCAGTGCTAGAGATCGAGGGACAGGGGCGCTCTATGGCTACACCTTC
TRBJ1-1	.	.	TRBV7-2	CASSLQDGIGLVHTEAFF	TGTGCCAGCAGCCTACAGGACGGGATAGGGCTGGTTCACACTGAAGCTTTCTTT
TRBJ2-5	TRBD1	many	TRBV24-1	CATSDFSGQGIETQYF	TGTGCCACCAGTGATTTCTCCGGACAGGGTATAGAGACCCAGTACTTC
TRBJ1-5	TRBD1	many	TRBV10-3	CAIGGVRGNDQPQHF	TGTGCCATCGGGGGTGTCAGGGGGAATGATCAGCCCCAGCATTTT
TRBJ1-1	.	.	TRBV5-1	CASSQDRGDIEAFF	TGCGCCAGCAGCCAAGATAGGGGGGACATTGAAGCTTTCTTT
TRBJ2-7	.	.	TRBV5-8	CASTSEGSQGYEQYF	TGTGCCAGCACCTCAGAGGGGAGCCAGGGGTACGAGCAGTACTTC
TRBJ2-7	.	many	TRBV7-8	CASSLLEGLSYEQYF	TGTGCCAGCAGCCTGTTGGAGGGGCTCTCCTACGAGCAGTACTTC
TRBJ2-7	TRBD1	once	TRBV25-1	CASSTPRDSYEQYF	TGTGCCAGCAGTACGCCCCGGGACAGCTACGAGCAGTACTTC